Listed below are T cell receptor beta chains from one sample, sequenced in a study of control samples from healthy donors and cancer patients. The method was immunoSEQ multiplex PCR; TCRdb's version includes in-frame clones alone and lacks a portion of them. The data hold about 53,000 clones, with 75% to 90% observed a single time. Sequencing used PBMCs. The receptors were sampled from a man between 60 and 70 years old with head and neck cancer. CDR3s include the opening cysteine and the closing phenylalanine or tryptophan. D genes are given only for firm matches. The size field is filled for only some rows; it gives once, few, many or a size class.

v_call,clone_size,d_call,j_call,cdr3_nt,cdr3_aa
TRBV19,few,TRBD2,TRBJ2-3,TGTGCCAGTAGCGCCCAGTCTCGACTAGCGGGGGGGCCCGGTACGCAGTATTTT,CASSAQSRLAGGPGTQYF
TRBV2,-,TRBD1,TRBJ1-4,TGTGCCAGCAGGGGGACAGGGGGACGAAAACTGTTTTTT,CASRGTGGRKLFF
TRBV30,-,-,TRBJ2-7,TGTGCCTGGAGTACCCTCTACGAGCAGTACTTC,CAWSTLYEQYF
TRBV28,-,-,TRBJ1-1,TGTGCCAGCATGGAGGGGAGTATGAACACTGAAGCTTTCTTT,CASMEGSMNTEAFF
TRBV3-1/TRBV3-2,few,-,TRBJ1-1,TGTGCCAGCAGCCAATCTTGGGGAGTGAACACTGAAGCTTTCTTT,CASSQSWGVNTEAFF
TRBV30,-,-,TRBJ2-1,TGTGCCTGGAGAACAGCCGGGCCCGACAATGAGCAGTTCTTC,CAWRTAGPDNEQFF
TRBV6-5,-,-,TRBJ1-1,TGTGCCAGCAGTTACTCCCGGACTGGGGACACTGAAGCTTTCTTT,CASSYSRTGDTEAFF
TRBV18,-,-,TRBJ1-5,TGTGCCAGCTCACCTGGGACGGATCAGCCCCAGCATTTT,CASSPGTDQPQHF
TRBV9,-,-,TRBJ2-7,TGTGCCAGCAGCGTAGGACAGAGCTCCTACGAGCAGTACTTC,CASSVGQSSYEQYF
TRBV28,once,TRBD1,TRBJ2-7,TGTGCCAGCAGCTCGCTTGCGACAGGGGTCTACGAGCAGTACTTC,CASSSLATGVYEQYF
TRBV6-5,once,TRBD1,TRBJ2-5,TGTGCCAGCAGCATGGACAGGGGGGGGGAGACCCAGTACTTC,CASSMDRGGETQYF
TRBV10-1,-,-,TRBJ2-2,TGCGCCAGCAGTGGACAGGTGACCGACGGGGAGCTGTTTTTT,CASSGQVTDGELFF
TRBV7-9,once,-,TRBJ1-5,TGTGCCAGCAGCTTAGAACGGGACGCGGCTCAGCCCCAGCATTTT,CASSLERDAAQPQHF
TRBV4-1,-,-,TRBJ2-2,TGCGCCAGCAGCCATCCGGGACGCCGGAACACCGGGGAGCTGTTTTTT,CASSHPGRRNTGELFF
TRBV5-1,-,TRBD2,TRBJ2-5,TGCGCCAGCAGCAGGGGACTAGCGGGAGGGTCCACGTTAGAGACCCAGTACTTC,CASSRGLAGGSTLETQYF
TRBV6-2/TRBV6-3,few,-,TRBJ1-1,TGTGCCAGCAGTTACCAATCTGGCAGGGACGAAGCTTTCTTT,CASSYQSGRDEAFF
TRBV2,-,-,TRBJ2-5,TGTGCCAGCAGTGAAAACCGGCAGGAGACCCAGTACTTC,CASSENRQETQYF
TRBV19,-,TRBD2,TRBJ2-3,TGTGCCAGTAGCGACAGGGGGACTAGCGGGAGTGGTGCAGATACGCAGTATTTT,CASSDRGTSGSGADTQYF
TRBV18,-,-,TRBJ2-7,TGTGCCAGCTCACGGTCCAGGGGAGACGAGCAGTACTTC,CASSRSRGDEQYF
TRBV7-3,-,-,TRBJ1-1,TGTGCCAGCAGGCGAGGAATGACGGACACTGAAGCTTTCTTT,CASRRGMTDTEAFF
TRBV6-2/TRBV6-3,-,-,TRBJ2-3,TGTGCCAGCAGTCGTCACACCCTTAGCACAGATACGCAGTATTTT,CASSRHTLSTDTQYF
TRBV7-9,-,-,TRBJ2-6,TGTGCCAGCAGCTTAGGCCTCTCTGGGGCCAACGTCCTGACTTTC,CASSLGLSGANVLTF
TRBV28,-,-,TRBJ1-5,TGTGCCAGCAGTCTAGTCAGGAGGCAGCCCCAGCATTTT,CASSLVRRQPQHF
TRBV24-1,few,TRBD2,TRBJ2-5,TGTGCCACCCAAGCGGGAAGAGGGGAGACCCAGTACTTC,CATQAGRGETQYF
TRBV29-1,-,TRBD2,TRBJ2-3,TGCAGCGTTGAATCGACTAGCGGGGGGCCGGGAGATACGCAGTATTTT,CSVESTSGGPGDTQYF
TRBV7-2,-,-,TRBJ2-7,TGTGCCAGCAGCCGTGAGGGCTTAGGCGAGCAGTACTTC,CASSREGLGEQYF
TRBV28,-,-,TRBJ2-3,TGTGCCAGCAGTCCCAGGGGTAGTACAGATACGCAGTATTTT,CASSPRGSTDTQYF
TRBV28,-,TRBD1,TRBJ2-2,TGTGCCAGCAGCCCCGACAGGGCCTCAAACACCGGGGAGCTGTTTTTT,CASSPDRASNTGELFF
TRBV28,-,TRBD1,TRBJ1-4,TGTGCCAGCAGTCGACAGGGATATAATGAAAAACTGTTTTTT,CASSRQGYNEKLFF
TRBV4-2,-,-,TRBJ1-4,TGTGCCAGCAGCCAAGTCCCAGGGTCAGGAAACCATAATGAAAAACTGTTTTTT,CASSQVPGSGNHNEKLFF
TRBV5-1,-,-,TRBJ1-6,TGCGCCAGCAGCTTGGATCCGGTTTCTCTCTCACCCCTCCACTTT,CASSLDPVSLSPLHF
TRBV20-1,-,TRBD2,TRBJ2-1,TGCAGTGCTAGTGGACTAGCGGCCCCCTTTTCTTACAATGAGCAGTTCTTC,CSASGLAAPFSYNEQFF
TRBV6-1,-,-,TRBJ2-6,TGTGCCAGCAGTGCCCTCGTACAGGGCGGCGGGGCCAACGTCCTGACTTTC,CASSALVQGGGANVLTF
TRBV5-4,-,TRBD1,TRBJ2-5,TGTGCCAGCAGCCCCGGGACAGGGGAGTTAGAGACCCAGTACTTC,CASSPGTGELETQYF
TRBV19,-,-,TRBJ1-1,TGTGCCAGTAGCCGCCGTCGGGGGAACACTGAAGCTTTCTTT,CASSRRRGNTEAFF
TRBV5-6,-,-,TRBJ2-1,TGTGCCAGCAGCTTGGGCAGGGCCAATGAGCAGTTCTTC,CASSLGRANEQFF
TRBV6-2/TRBV6-3,-,-,TRBJ2-3,TGTGCCAGCAGTCTCGTTTCCACCACAGATACGCAGTATTTT,CASSLVSTTDTQYF